These 3 T cell receptor beta chains came from one sample sequenced in a study of shared clonotypes between healthy human individuals. The protocol was immunoSEQ multiplex PCR, while the TCRdb copy is restricted to in-frame clones and leaves out a portion. The sample records 2,500,000 or so clones, 80% to 95% being singletons. Specimen: naive CD4+ T cells from PBMCs. Subset noted: CD45RA+ positively selected. Receptor source: a man younger than 35 in good health. Some clones in this sample may be carry-over from other donors' samples.

The DNA of the CDR3 is TGCGCCAGCAGCCAAGTTCTGGGGGCTGCGTACACTGAAGCTTTCTTT. It translates to CASSQVLGAAYTEAFF. The gene calls are TRBV4-3 and TRBJ1-1; possible D gene TRBD1, 6 bases. Between the trimmed V and J ends, which lost 1 base and 3 bases, there was a span of 15 bases. Germline CDR1 LGHNA, CDR2 YSLEER. The CDR3 runs 16 residues.

The V gene is TRBV9, the J gene TRBJ1-1; D is perhaps TRBD1 (5 bases). The length of the CDR3 is 14 residues. Germline CDR1 SGDLS, CDR2 YYNGEE. V dropped 4 bases and J dropped 7 bases, with 17 bases sitting between them. The CDR3 loop is CASSLRGDGGEAFF. The CDR3 coding sequence is TGTGCCAGCAGCCTGAGAGGAGACGGGGGTGAAGCTTTCTTT.

The chain recombines TRBV4-3 with TRBJ2-2; D uncertain. Germline V CDR1 and CDR2: LGHNA, YSLEER. V shed 5 bases and J shed 0 bases, with 7 bases lying between them. There are 14 residues in the CDR3. In DNA, the CDR3 is TGCGCCAGCAGCGGGCTAGCGAACACCGGGGAGCTGTTTTTT. Its protein is CASSGLANTGELFF.